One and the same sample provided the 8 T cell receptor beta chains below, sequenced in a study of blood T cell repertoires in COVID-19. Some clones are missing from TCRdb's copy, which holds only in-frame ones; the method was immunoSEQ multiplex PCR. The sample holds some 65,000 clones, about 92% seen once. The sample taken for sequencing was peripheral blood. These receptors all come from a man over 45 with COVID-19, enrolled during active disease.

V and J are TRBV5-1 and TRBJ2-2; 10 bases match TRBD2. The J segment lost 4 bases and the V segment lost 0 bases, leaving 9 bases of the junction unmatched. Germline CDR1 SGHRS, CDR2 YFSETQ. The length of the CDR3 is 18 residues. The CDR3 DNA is TGCGCCAGCAGCTTGGGGGCTAGCGGGAGCGGTTTCACCGGGGAGCTGTTTTTT. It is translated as CASSLGASGSGFTGELFF.

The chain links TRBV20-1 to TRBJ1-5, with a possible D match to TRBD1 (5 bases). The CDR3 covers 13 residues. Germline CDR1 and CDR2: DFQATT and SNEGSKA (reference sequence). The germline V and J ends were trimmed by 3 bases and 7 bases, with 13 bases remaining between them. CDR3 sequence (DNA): TGCAGTGCTAGTTCGACAGAGGACCAGCCCCAGCATTTT. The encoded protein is CSASSTEDQPQHF.

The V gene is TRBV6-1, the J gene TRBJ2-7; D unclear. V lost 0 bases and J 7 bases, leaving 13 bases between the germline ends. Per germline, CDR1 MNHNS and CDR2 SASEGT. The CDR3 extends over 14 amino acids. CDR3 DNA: TGTGCCAGCAGTGAAGCCCCCACCCGGTGGGAGCAGTACTTC. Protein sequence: CASSEAPTRWEQYF.

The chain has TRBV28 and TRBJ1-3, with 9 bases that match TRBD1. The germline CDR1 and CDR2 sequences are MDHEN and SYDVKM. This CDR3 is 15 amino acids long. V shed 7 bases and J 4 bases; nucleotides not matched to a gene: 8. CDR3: CASNEQGAWGNTIYF. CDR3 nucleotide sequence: TGTGCCAGCAACGAACAGGGGGCATGGGGAAACACCATATATTTT. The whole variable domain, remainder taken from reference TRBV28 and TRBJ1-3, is DVKVTQSSRYLVKRTGEKVFLECVQDMDHENMFWYRQDPGLGLRLIYFSYDVKMKEKGDIPEGYSVSREKKERFSLILESASTNQTSMYLCASNEQGAWGNTIYFGEGSWLTVV.

The CDR3 sequence: CASSPDRVAETQYF. CDR3 in DNA: TGTGCCAGCAGTCCGGACAGGGTGGCAGAGACCCAGTACTTC. This chain joins TRBV7-2 and TRBJ2-5; 8 nucleotides align to TRBD1. The CDR3 runs to 14 residues. The germline V gene has CDR1 SGHTA and CDR2 FQGNSA. V dropped 6 bases and J dropped 4; count of bases not matched to a gene: 7. Combining the CDR3 with reference TRBV7-2 and TRBJ2-5 gives the whole variable domain GAGVSQSPSNKVTEKGKDVELRCDPISGHTALYWYRQSLGQGLEFLIYFQGNSAPDKSGLPSDRFSAERTGGSVSTLTIQRTQQEDSAVYLCASSPDRVAETQYFGPGTRLLVL.

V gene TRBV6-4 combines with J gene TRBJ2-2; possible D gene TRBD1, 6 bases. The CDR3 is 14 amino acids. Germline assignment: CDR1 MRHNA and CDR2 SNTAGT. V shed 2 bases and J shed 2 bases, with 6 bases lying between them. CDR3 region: CASSDGTNTGELFF. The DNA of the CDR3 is TGTGCCAGCAGTGACGGGACAAACACCGGGGAGCTGTTTTTT.

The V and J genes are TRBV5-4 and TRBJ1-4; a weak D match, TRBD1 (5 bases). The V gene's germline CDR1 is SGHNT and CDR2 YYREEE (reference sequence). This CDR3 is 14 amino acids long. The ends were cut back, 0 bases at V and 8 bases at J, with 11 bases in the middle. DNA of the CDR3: TGTGCCAGCAGCTTGGCAGGGTTGGAAGAAAAACTGTTTTTT. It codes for CASSLAGLEEKLFF.

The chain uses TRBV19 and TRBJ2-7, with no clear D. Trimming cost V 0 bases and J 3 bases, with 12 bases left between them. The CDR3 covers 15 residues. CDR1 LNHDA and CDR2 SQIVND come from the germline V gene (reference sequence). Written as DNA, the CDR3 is TGTGCCAGTAGTATAGATCAGGTCGGCAACTACGAGCAGTACTTC. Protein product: CASSIDQVGNYEQYF.